The TCR beta chain described here comes from a study of CD8+ T cells in alopecia areata. Across the study: Scoring of severity for treated patients was based on percentage of affected scalp area.

Treatment denoted: oral pan-JAK inhibitor, 5-10 mg twice daily. This CDR3 comprises 14 residues. Germline V gene sequence: CDR1 SQVTM, CDR2 ANQGSEA. With 7 bases clipped from V and 7 bases from J, the junction kept 10 bases outside the gene matches. TCR sequencing used cDNA made by reverse transcription of extracted RNA. Measured with immunoSEQ multiplex PCR; TCRdb has only the in-frame clones, and not every one. In the table there are 150,000 to 200,000 clones, 65% of which are singletons. This clonotype originated in a human donor with alopecia areata. The source was CD4+ T cells sorted from blood, collected at week 4, from a patient treated with tofacitinib. The chain uses TRBV29-1 and TRBJ2-2; 9 nucleotides agree with TRBD1. The CDR3 bases are TGCAGCGCGACCCACAGGGGGCAAGACGGGGAGCTGTTTTTT. Translated: CSATHRGQDGELFF.